This T cell receptor (beta chain) is from a study of identical twins. General observations from the study: For out-of-frame alpha sequences shared by twins, low generation probability was in excess.

In the case of this clonotype: Antigen specificity is unknown.

The CDR3 totals 14 residues. CDR1 is MGHRA and CDR2 is YSYEKL in the germline V gene. The ends were cut back, 1 base at V and 8 bases at J, with 12 bases in the middle. TCRdb reanalysed the 5' RACE reads using MiXCR and keeps one entry per CDR3 protein. The sample includes about 200,000 distinct CDR3 sequences, over 5.5% of them seen just once. The sample was also reused in another study, on T cells expressing NK-cell markers.

The TCR was taken from a woman aged 18-30 years in good health. The chain recombines TRBV4-1 with TRBJ2-1; TRBD2 is a possible D gene (6 bases). The sequenced material came from CD8+ T cells sorted from blood. CDR3 loop: CASSQGGSGHEQFF. DNA of the CDR3: TGCGCCAGCAGCCAAGGAGGGAGCGGGCATGAGCAGTTCTTC.